Presented here are 4 T cell receptor beta chains from one specimen sequenced in a study of cytomegalovirus exposure and HLA in healthy donors. Sequencing was performed with immunoSEQ multiplex PCR; in TCRdb, only in-frame clones are kept and a portion is missing. The sample holds 210,000 or so clones, approximately 86% seen once. Sequences were obtained from PBMCs. Every receptor here comes from a woman aged 18-29 years in good health and CMV-seronegative.

The V call is TRBV27, the J call TRBJ1-5, with D maybe TRBD1 (5 bases). Germline V gene lookup returns CDR1 MNHEY and CDR2 SMNVEV (reference sequence). V was clipped by 5 bases and J by 0 bases, with 17 bases between them. This CDR3 is built from 17 residues. The CDR3 nucleotides read TGTGCCAGCAGTCTAGACAGACAGCCCAATAGCAATCAGCCCCAGCATTTT. Encoded protein: CASSLDRQPNSNQPQHF.

The chain couples TRBV30 to TRBJ2-7, with D unclear. Germline assignment: CDR1 GTSNPN and CDR2 SVGIG (reference sequence). This CDR3 has 12 residues. Trimming removed 4 bases at V and 0 bases at J, with 7 bases between. In nucleotides, the CDR3 is TGTGCCTGGAAGTACAGCTCCTACGAGCAGTACTTC. Translating gives CAWKYSSYEQYF. The full variable domain, rest sourced from reference TRBV30 and TRBJ2-7, is SQTIHQWPATLVQPVGSPLSLECTVEGTSNPNLYWYRQAAGRGLQLLFYSVGIGQISSEVPQNLSASRPQDRQFILSSKKLLLSDSGFYLCAWKYSSYEQYFGPGTRLTVT.

The CDR3 loop is CASSTTTSGANVLTF. The CDR3 region has the DNA TGTGCCAGCAGCACAACAACGTCTGGGGCCAACGTCCTGACTTTC. The gene calls are TRBV11-3 and TRBJ2-6; D gene uncertain. The length of the CDR3 is 15 residues. V gave up 5 bases and J gave up 1 base, with 9 bases separating them. The germline gives CDR1 SGHNT, CDR2 YENEEA.

This chain links TRBV4-1 with TRBJ2-3; the D is unclear. V lost 4 bases to trimming and J lost 5 bases, with 13 bases between them. The CDR3 loop spans 14 amino acids. Germline assignment: CDR1 MGHRA and CDR2 YSYEKL. CDR3 protein: CASSPLTAKDTQYF. In DNA form, the CDR3 reads TGCGCCAGCAGCCCCCTAACAGCCAAAGATACGCAGTATTTT.